A selection of T cell receptor beta chains follows, all from one sample in a study of T cell responses to AZD1222 COVID-19 vaccine. Sequencing was performed with immunoSEQ multiplex PCR; in TCRdb, only in-frame clones are kept and a portion is missing. The sample carries approximately 180,000 clones, approximately 90% recorded once. The source was peripheral blood, collected on day 0 of AZD1222 vaccination. These receptors all stem from an adult in good health. Both conserved end residues are part of each CDR3. The D gene is left open where the match is weak. Size tells how often a clone was seen (once, few, many) or the class of an expanded clone, and some rows leave it out.

cdr3_length d_call j_call v_call clone_size cdr3_nt cdr3_aa
15 TRBD2 TRBJ2-7 TRBV5-1 few TGCGCCAGCAGCTTGGAGGGGACTAGCGGCTACGAGCAGTACTTC CASSLEGTSGYEQYF
12 - TRBJ1-4 TRBV2 - TGTGCCAGCAGTTTAGATGATGAAAAACTGTTTTTT CASSLDDEKLFF
19 TRBD2 TRBJ2-1 TRBV10-3 - TGTGCCATCAGTGACCTACCCGGACTAGCGGCCAGCTCCTACAATGAGCAGTTCTTC CAISDLPGLAASSYNEQFF
18 TRBD2 TRBJ2-1 TRBV2 once TGTGCCAGCAGAGAGTTGATGGGGAGGGGAAGTTCCTACAATGAGCAGTTCTTC CASRELMGRGSSYNEQFF
14 - TRBJ2-7 TRBV5-1 - TGCGCCAGCAGCGGGGCAGGGAGCTCCTACGAGCAGTACTTC CASSGAGSSYEQYF
13 - TRBJ2-3 TRBV12-3/TRBV12-4 - TGTGCCAGCAGTTTAGGGACCACAGATACGCAGTATTTT CASSLGTTDTQYF
14 - TRBJ2-6 TRBV5-1 - TGCGCCAGCTATGACACCTCTGGGGCCAACGTCCTGACTTTC CASYDTSGANVLTF
13 - TRBJ1-1 TRBV9 once TGTGCCAGCAGCGTAATTTCGAACACTGAAGCTTTCTTT CASSVISNTEAFF
15 TRBD2 TRBJ2-7 TRBV6-2/TRBV6-3 - TGTGCCAGCAGTTACTTAGCGGGGGGCTCCTACGAGCAGTACTTC CASSYLAGGSYEQYF
13 - TRBJ2-5 TRBV3-1/TRBV3-2 - TGTGCCAGCAGCCAAGGAAGGGGGGTGGCCCAGTACTTC CASSQGRGVAQYF
15 TRBD1 TRBJ1-6 TRBV6-5 - TGTGCCAGCAGTCTTAGCCAGGGGGCGAATTCACCCCTCCACTTT CASSLSQGANSPLHF
13 - TRBJ2-2 TRBV19 - TGTGCCAGTAGTATAGAGGGGGCCGGGGAGCTGTTTTTT CASSIEGAGELFF
15 - TRBJ2-1 TRBV2 - TGTGCCAGCAGCCCCGACCCGGGGTCAATATATGAGCAGTTCTTC CASSPDPGSIYEQFF
14 TRBD1 TRBJ2-7 TRBV19 - TGTGCCAGTAGTACTACCGGGACAGGGGGCTTTCAGTACTTC CASSTTGTGGFQYF
11 - TRBJ2-3 TRBV20-1 - TGCAGTGCTAGGGATATTGATACGCAGTATTTT CSARDIDTQYF
15 - TRBJ1-3 TRBV3-1/TRBV3-2 - TGTGCCAGCAGCCAAGTCTTCTCGTCTGGAAACACCATATATTTT CASSQVFSSGNTIYF
13 - TRBJ1-2 TRBV6-5 - TGTGCCAGCAGTTACAGGGGAGGGGTAACCTACACCTTC CASSYRGGVTYTF
14 - TRBJ1-2 TRBV3-1/TRBV3-2 - TGTGCCAGCAGCCTAGAACGGGGGAACTATGGCTACACCTTC CASSLERGNYGYTF
18 TRBD1 TRBJ2-2 TRBV7-7 - TGTGCCAGCAGCTTAGGGACAGGGGGCTACTCGGACACCGGGGAGCTGTTTTTT CASSLGTGGYSDTGELFF
14 - TRBJ2-2 TRBV3-1/TRBV3-2 - TGTGCCAGCAGCCAAGTGAGAAACACCGGGGAGCTGTTTTTT CASSQVRNTGELFF
18 - TRBJ1-2 TRBV19 once TGTGCCAGTAGTATCTCAGGCGCCACCGGGGTCGAGGCTTATGGCTACACCTTC CASSISGATGVEAYGYTF
16 - TRBJ1-4 TRBV7-9 - TGTGCCAGCAGCTTAGCTGGGGGCGGATCTAATGAAAAACTGTTTTTT CASSLAGGGSNEKLFF
14 - TRBJ2-7 TRBV7-3 - TGTGCCAGCAGCTTATCGGGGGCCCTAGGAGAGCAGTACTTC CASSLSGALGEQYF
15 - TRBJ2-7 TRBV19 - TGTGCCAGTAGTCCTAGCGGGGGACAGGGTTCTTTGCAGTACTTC CASSPSGGQGSLQYF
15 - TRBJ2-1 TRBV9 - TGTGCCAGCAGCGTACGGGGGCATGGTATAAATGAGCAGTTCTTC CASSVRGHGINEQFF
16 - TRBJ2-2 TRBV18 - TGTGCCAGCTCCCTCGAGGCACCCGCGAACACCGGGGAGCTGTTTTTT CASSLEAPANTGELFF
14 - TRBJ1-1 TRBV7-9 - TGTGCCAGCAGCCCGGGACGGCAGGGGACTGAAGCTTTCTTT CASSPGRQGTEAFF
15 - TRBJ1-2 TRBV7-2 - TGTGCCAGCAGCCCGAACCGGCAGGGCATCTCTGGCTACACCTTC CASSPNRQGISGYTF
16 - TRBJ2-1 TRBV14 - TGTGCCAGCAGCCAAGTCCGTGATCTAACCTACAATGAGCAGTTCTTC CASSQVRDLTYNEQFF
15 - TRBJ1-6 TRBV6-5 - TGTGCCAGCAGCCCCCCCCCTGCCTTCAATTCACCCCTCCACTTT CASSPPPAFNSPLHF
16 - TRBJ1-5 TRBV7-2 - TGTGCCAGCAGCTTAGCAATAGCAGGGAGCAATCAGCCCCAGCATTTT CASSLAIAGSNQPQHF
15 - TRBJ2-4 TRBV19 - TGTGCCAGTAGTATACAGTCAGGGAGCAAAAACATTCAGTACTTC CASSIQSGSKNIQYF
12 - TRBJ1-2 TRBV5-1 - TGCGCCAGCAGCTTGGGTGGGGCCGGCTACACCTTC CASSLGGAGYTF
16 - TRBJ2-7 TRBV5-1 - TGCGCCAGCAGCTCGACCAAGGCCTCCAAGCCTGGCGAGCAGTACTTC CASSSTKASKPGEQYF
13 - TRBJ1-2 TRBV6-5 - TGTGCCAGCAGCCCGACCAGTAGCGGTGGCTACACCTTC CASSPTSSGGYTF
12 - TRBJ2-2 TRBV28 - TGTGCCAGCAGTTTGGACACCGGGGAGCTGTTTTTT CASSLDTGELFF
17 - TRBJ2-5 TRBV21-1 - TGTGCCAGCAGCAAAGGCGCCCTAACCGGGGGTTGTGGGACCCAGTACTTC CASSKGALTGGCGTQYF
16 - TRBJ1-3 TRBV4-1 - TGCGCCAGCAGCCAAGGAGGAACGAACGGGGGAAACACCATATATTTT CASSQGGTNGGNTIYF
15 - TRBJ1-1 TRBV5-1 once TGCGCCAGCAGCTTGGGGCAGGGCTCTCACACTGAAGCTTTCTTT CASSLGQGSHTEAFF
12 - TRBJ2-1 TRBV23-1 - TGCGCCAGCCCTTCACGGGGCGATGAGCAGTTCTTC CASPSRGDEQFF
15 TRBD1 TRBJ1-5 TRBV12-5 - TGTGCTAGTGGTTCGGGACAGGGGGGCCGTCAGCCCCAGCATTTT CASGSGQGGRQPQHF
16 TRBD2 TRBJ2-2 TRBV10-3 - TGTGCCTCTCAACTACTAGCGGGGTCGAACACCGGGGAGCTGTTTTTT CASQLLAGSNTGELFF
14 TRBD1 TRBJ2-7 TRBV5-1 - TGCGCCAGCAGCCCTGAGACAGGGGTGAACGAGCAGTACTTC CASSPETGVNEQYF
13 - TRBJ1-2 TRBV9 - TGTGCCAGCAGCGCCGAGGGGAACTATGGCTACACCTTC CASSAEGNYGYTF
14 - TRBJ2-2 TRBV6-1 - TGTGCCAGCAGTGATCGGTGGGGCACCGGGGAGCTGTTTTTT CASSDRWGTGELFF
14 - TRBJ2-2 TRBV5-1 once TGCGCCAGCAGCTCTGGTGGTTACACCGGGGAGCTGTTTTTT CASSSGGYTGELFF
16 - TRBJ1-1 TRBV6-1 - TGTGCCAGCAGTGAAGCCATCGGAACGGTTAGGACTGAAGCTTTCTTT CASSEAIGTVRTEAFF
14 TRBD1 TRBJ1-2 TRBV27 - TGTGCCAGCAGTCCCCCGGGACAGGTCTATGGCTACACCTTC CASSPPGQVYGYTF
14 - TRBJ2-7 TRBV7-2 - TGTGCCAGCAGCTTAGGTGGGACCCACTACGAGCAGTACTTC CASSLGGTHYEQYF
14 TRBD1 TRBJ1-3 TRBV5-1 - TGCGCCAGCAGCTTGGGGGACAGGGAAAACACCATATATTTT CASSLGDRENTIYF
10 TRBD1 TRBJ2-7 TRBV6-6 - TGTGCCAGCAGCCGGGACAGGGCCTTCTTC CASSRDRAFF
14 TRBD1 TRBJ1-6 TRBV4-2 - TGTGCCAGCAGCCTCGACAGGGTAGACTCACCCCTCCACTTT CASSLDRVDSPLHF
10 - TRBJ2-7 TRBV2 - TGTGCCAGCAGGGTGGTCGAGCAGTACTTC CASRVVEQYF
13 - TRBJ1-1 TRBV7-9 - TGTGCCAGCAGCCCTCGGAGTGGGGCTGAAGCTTTCTTT CASSPRSGAEAFF